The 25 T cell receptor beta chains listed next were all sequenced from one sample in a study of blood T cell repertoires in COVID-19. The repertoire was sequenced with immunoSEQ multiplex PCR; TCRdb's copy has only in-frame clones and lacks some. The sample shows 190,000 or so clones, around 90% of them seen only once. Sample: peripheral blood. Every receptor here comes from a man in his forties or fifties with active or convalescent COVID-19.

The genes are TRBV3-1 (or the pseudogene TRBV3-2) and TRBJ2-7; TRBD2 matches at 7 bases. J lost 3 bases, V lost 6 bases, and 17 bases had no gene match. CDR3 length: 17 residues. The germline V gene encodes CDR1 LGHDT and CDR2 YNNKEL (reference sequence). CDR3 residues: CASSPSPLAVVFYEQYF. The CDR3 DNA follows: TGTGCCAGCAGTCCCTCTCCTCTAGCGGTGGTATTCTACGAGCAGTACTTC.

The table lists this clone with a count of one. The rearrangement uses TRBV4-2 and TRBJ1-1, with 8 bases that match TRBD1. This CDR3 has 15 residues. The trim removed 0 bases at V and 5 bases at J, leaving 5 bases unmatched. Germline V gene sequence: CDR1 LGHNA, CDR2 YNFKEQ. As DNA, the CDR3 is TGTGCCAGCAGCCAAGATCAGACAGGGGAAACTGAAGCTTTCTTT. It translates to CASSQDQTGETEAFF.

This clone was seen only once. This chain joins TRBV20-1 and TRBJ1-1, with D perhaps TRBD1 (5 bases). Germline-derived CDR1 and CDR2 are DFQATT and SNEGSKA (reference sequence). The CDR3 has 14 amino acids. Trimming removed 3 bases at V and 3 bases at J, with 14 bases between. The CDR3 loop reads CSASMVGGYTEAFF. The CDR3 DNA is TGCAGTGCTAGTATGGTCGGGGGATACACTGAAGCTTTCTTT.

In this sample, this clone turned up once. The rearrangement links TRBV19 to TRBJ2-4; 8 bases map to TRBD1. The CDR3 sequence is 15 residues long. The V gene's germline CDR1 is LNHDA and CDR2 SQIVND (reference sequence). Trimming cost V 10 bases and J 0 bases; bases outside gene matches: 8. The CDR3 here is CATSDRVGAKNIQYF. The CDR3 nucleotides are TGTGCCACCTCGGACAGGGTAGGAGCCAAAAACATTCAGTACTTC.

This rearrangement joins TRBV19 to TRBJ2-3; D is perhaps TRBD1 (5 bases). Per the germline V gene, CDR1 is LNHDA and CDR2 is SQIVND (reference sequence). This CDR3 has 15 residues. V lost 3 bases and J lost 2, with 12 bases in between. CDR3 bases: TGTGCCAGTAGTATCGAGACAGAACTCACAGATACGCAGTATTTT. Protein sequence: CASSIETELTDTQYF. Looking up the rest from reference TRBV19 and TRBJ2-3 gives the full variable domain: DGGITQSPKYLFRKEGQNVTLSCEQNLNHDAMYWYRQDPGQGLRLIYYSQIVNDFQKGDIAEGYSVSREKKESFPLTVTSAQKNPTAFYLCASSIETELTDTQYFGPGTRLTVL.

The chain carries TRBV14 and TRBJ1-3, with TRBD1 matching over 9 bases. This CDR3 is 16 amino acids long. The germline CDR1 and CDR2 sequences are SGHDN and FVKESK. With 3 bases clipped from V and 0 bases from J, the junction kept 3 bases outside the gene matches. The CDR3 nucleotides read TGTGCCAGCAGCCAGGGACAGGGATACTCTGGAAACACCATATATTTT. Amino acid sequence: CASSQGQGYSGNTIYF.

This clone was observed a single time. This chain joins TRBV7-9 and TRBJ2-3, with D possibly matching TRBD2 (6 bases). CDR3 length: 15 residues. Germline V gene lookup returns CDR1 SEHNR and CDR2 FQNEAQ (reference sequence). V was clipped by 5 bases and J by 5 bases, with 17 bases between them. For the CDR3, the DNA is TGTGCCAGCAGCCTCGTCGGGGGTTTCGGAGATACGCAGTATTTT. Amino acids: CASSLVGGFGDTQYF.

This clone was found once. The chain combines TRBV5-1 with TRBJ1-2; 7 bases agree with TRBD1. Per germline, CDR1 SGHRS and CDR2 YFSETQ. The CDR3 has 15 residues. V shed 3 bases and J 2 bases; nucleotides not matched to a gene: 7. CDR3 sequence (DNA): TGCGCCAGCAGCTCATTAAAGGACAGGAACTATGGCTACACCTTC. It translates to CASSSLKDRNYGYTF.

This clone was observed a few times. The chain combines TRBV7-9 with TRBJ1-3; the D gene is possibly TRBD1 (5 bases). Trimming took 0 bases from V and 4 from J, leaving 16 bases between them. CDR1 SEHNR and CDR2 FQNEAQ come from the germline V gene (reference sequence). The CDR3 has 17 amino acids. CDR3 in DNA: TGTGCCAGCAGCTTAGCAGGCACGGGACTAGGGGGAAACACCATATATTTT. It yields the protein CASSLAGTGLGGNTIYF.

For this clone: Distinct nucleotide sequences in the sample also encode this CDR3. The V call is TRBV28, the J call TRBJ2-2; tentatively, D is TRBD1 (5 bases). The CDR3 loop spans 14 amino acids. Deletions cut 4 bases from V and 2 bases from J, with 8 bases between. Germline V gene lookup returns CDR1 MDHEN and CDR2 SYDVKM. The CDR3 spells CASSSGPNTGELFF. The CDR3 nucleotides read TGTGCCAGCAGTTCAGGGCCCAACACCGGGGAGCTGTTTTTT.

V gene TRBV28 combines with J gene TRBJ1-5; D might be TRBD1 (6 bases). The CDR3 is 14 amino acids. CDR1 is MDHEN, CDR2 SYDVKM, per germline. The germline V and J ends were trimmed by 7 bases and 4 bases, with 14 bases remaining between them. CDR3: CASKDSLLNQPQHF. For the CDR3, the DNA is TGTGCCAGCAAGGACAGCCTCTTGAATCAGCCCCAGCATTTT.

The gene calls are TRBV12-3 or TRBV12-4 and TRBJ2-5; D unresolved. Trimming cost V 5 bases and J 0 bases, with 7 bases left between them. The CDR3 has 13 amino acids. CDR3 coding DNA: TGTGCCAGCAGTCACAATAACCAAGAGACCCAGTACTTC. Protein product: CASSHNNQETQYF.

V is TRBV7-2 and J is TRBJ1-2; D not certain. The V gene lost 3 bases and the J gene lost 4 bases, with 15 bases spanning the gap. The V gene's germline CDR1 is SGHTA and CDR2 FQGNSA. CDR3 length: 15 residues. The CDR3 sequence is CASSFTYETSYGYTF. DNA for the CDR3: TGTGCCAGCAGCTTTACCTACGAGACATCCTATGGCTACACCTTC. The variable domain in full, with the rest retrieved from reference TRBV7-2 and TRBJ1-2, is GAGVSQSPSNKVTEKGKDVELRCDPISGHTALYWYRQSLGQGLEFLIYFQGNSAPDKSGLPSDRFSAERTGGSVSTLTIQRTQQEDSAVYLCASSFTYETSYGYTFGSGTRLTVV.

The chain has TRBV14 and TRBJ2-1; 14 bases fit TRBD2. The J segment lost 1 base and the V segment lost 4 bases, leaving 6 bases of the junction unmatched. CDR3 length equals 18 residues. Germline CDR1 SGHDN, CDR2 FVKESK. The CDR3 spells CASSLLGLAGASYNEQFF. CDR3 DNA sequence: TGTGCCAGCAGCCTCCTGGGACTAGCGGGGGCATCCTACAATGAGCAGTTCTTC.

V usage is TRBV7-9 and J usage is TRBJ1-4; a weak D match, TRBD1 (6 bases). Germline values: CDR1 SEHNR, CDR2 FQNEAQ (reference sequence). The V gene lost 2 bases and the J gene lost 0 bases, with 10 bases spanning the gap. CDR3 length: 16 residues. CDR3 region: CASSLQGSTTNEKLFF. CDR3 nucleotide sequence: TGTGCCAGCAGCTTACAGGGGTCAACAACTAATGAAAAACTGTTTTTT.

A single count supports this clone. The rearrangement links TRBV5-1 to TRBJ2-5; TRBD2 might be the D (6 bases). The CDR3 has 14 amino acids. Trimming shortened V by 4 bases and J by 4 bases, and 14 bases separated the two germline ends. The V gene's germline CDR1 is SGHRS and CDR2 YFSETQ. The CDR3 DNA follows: TGCGCCAGCAGCCTATCGCGGCGGGGAGAGACCCAGTACTTC. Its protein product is CASSLSRRGETQYF.

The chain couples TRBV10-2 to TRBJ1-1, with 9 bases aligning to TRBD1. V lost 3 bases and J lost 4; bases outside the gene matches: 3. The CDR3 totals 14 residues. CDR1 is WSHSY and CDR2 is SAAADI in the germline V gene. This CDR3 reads CASSEQGAGTEAFF. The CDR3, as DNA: TGCGCCAGCAGTGAACAGGGGGCGGGCACTGAAGCTTTCTTT.

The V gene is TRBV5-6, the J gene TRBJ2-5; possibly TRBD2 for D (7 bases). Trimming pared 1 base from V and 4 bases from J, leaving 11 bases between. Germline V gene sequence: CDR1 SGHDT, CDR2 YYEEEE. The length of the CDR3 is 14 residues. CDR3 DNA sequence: TGTGCCAGCAGCTTGCGGGGGGCCCGAGAGACCCAGTACTTC. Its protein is CASSLRGARETQYF.

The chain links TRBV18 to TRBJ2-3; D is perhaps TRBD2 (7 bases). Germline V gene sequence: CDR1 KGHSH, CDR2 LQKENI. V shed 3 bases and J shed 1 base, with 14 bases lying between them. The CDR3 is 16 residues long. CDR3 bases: TGTGCCAGCTCACCGGGCGGGGGCCATCGCACAGATACGCAGTATTTT. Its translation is CASSPGGGHRTDTQYF.

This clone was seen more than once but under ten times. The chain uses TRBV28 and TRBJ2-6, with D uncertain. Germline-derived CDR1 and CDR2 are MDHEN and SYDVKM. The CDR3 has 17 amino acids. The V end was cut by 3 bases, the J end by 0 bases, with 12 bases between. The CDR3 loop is CASSFSRYSSGANVLTF. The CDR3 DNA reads TGTGCCAGCAGTTTTTCCAGGTACAGCTCTGGGGCCAACGTCCTGACTTTC.

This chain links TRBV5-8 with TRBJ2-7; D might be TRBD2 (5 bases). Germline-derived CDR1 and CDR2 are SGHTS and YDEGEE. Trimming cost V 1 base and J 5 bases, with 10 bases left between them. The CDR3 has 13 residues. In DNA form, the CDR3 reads TGTGCCAGCAGCTTGTCCCCGGGGAACGAGCAGTACTTC. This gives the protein CASSLSPGNEQYF.

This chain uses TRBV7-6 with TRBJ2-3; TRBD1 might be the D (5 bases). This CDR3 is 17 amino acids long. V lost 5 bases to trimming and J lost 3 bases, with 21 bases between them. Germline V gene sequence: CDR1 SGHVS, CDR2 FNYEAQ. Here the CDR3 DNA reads TGTGCCAGCAGCCCCAGCCAGGGAAGGTATATGACAGATACGCAGTATTTT. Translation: CASSPSQGRYMTDTQYF.

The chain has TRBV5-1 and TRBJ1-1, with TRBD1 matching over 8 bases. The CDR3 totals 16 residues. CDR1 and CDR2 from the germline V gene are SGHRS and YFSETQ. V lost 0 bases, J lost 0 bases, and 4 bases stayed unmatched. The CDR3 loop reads CASSLAQGAVNTEAFF. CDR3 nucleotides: TGCGCCAGCAGCTTGGCTCAGGGGGCGGTGAACACTGAAGCTTTCTTT.

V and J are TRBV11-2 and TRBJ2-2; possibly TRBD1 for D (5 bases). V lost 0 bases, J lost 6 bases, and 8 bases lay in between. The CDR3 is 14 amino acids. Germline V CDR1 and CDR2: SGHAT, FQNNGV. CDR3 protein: CASSLETGSGELFF. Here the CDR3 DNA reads TGTGCCAGCAGCTTAGAAACAGGATCCGGGGAGCTGTTTTTT. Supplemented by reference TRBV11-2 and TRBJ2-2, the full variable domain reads EAGVAQSPRYKIIEKRQSVAFWCNPISGHATLYWYQQILGQGPKLLIQFQNNGVVDDSQLPKDRFSAERLKGVDSTLKIQPAKLEDSAVYLCASSLETGSGELFFGEGSRLTVL.

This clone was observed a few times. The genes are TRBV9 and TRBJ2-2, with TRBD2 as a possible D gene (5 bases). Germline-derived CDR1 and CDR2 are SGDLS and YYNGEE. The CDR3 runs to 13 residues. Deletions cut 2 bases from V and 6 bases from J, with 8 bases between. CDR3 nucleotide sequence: TGTGCCAGCAGCGTCCGGGAATCCGGGGAGCTGTTTTTT. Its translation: CASSVRESGELFF.